This TCR beta chain was obtained from a study of blood T cell repertoires in COVID-19. Study background: The United States, Italy and Spain provided the acute and convalescent COVID-19 samples. The cDNA or gDNA used as material had been derived from T cells, B-cell-depleted T cells, or PBMCs.

Produced via immunoSEQ multiplex PCR; TCRdb's table is partial and in-frame only. The sample comprises about 61,000 clones, 85% to 90% of which are singletons, and 20% to 25% rests with the top ten. CDR1 and CDR2 (germline): SGHAT, FQDESV (reference sequence). V gave up 3 bases and J gave up 5 bases; unmatched junction bases: 3. The CDR3 consists of 15 residues. This TCR was recovered from a woman in her forties or fifties with active or convalescent COVID-19. This chain uses TRBV11-1 with TRBJ1-5; 11 nucleotides line up with TRBD1. The material sequenced was peripheral blood. CDR3 sequence: CASSLGQGVHQPQHF. In DNA, the CDR3 is TGTGCCAGCAGCTTGGGACAGGGGGTTCATCAGCCCCAGCATTTT. The full variable domain, rest sourced from reference TRBV11-1 and TRBJ1-5, is EAEVAQSPRYKITEKSQAVAFWCDPISGHATLYWYRQILGQGPELLVQFQDESVVDDSQLPKDRFSAERLKGVDSTLKIQPAELGDSAMYLCASSLGQGVHQPQHFGDGTRLSIL.